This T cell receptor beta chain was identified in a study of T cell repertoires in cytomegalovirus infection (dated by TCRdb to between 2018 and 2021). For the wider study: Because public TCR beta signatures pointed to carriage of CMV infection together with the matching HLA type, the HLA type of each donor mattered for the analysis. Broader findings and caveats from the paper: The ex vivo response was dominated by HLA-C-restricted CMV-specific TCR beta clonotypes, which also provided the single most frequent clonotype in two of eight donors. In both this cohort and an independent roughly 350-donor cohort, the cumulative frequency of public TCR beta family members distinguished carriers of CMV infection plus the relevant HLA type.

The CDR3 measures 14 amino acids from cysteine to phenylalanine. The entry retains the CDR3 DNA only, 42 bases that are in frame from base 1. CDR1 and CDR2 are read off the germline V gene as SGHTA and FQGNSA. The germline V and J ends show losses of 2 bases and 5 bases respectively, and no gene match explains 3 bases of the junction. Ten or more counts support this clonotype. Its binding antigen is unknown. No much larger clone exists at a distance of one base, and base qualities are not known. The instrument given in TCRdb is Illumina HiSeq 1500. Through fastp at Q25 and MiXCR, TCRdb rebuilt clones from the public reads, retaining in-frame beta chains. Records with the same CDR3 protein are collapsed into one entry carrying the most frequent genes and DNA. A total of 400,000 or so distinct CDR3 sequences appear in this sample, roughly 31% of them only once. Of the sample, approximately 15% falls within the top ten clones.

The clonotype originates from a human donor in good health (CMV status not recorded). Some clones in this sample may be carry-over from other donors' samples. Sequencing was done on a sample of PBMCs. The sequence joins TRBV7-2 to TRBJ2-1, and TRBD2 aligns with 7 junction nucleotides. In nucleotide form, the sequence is TGTGCCAGCAGCTTATGGCTAGCGGACAATGAGCAGTTCTTC. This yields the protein CASSLWLADNEQFF.